This T cell receptor beta chain was sequenced in a study of T cell changes during pregnancy in multiple sclerosis. Sequencing used immunoSEQ multiplex PCR; TCRdb keeps in-frame clones, though not all of them. This sample carries 55,000 to 70,000 clones, roughly 89% of them seen once, and the ten largest clones take approximately 1.3%. CDR1 and CDR2 (germline): KGHSH, LQKENI. The CDR3 totals 15 residues. The V segment lost 3 bases and the J segment 3 bases; nucleotides outside the gene matches: 8. The starting material was peripheral blood, obtained in the third trimester of pregnancy. The chain combines TRBV18 with TRBJ2-7; 7 nucleotides align to TRBD1. The TCR was taken from a female donor in good health, enrolled as a control in a pregnancy study. Here the CDR3 reads CASSPRQGKGYEQYF. For the CDR3, the DNA is TGTGCCAGCTCACCCCGACAGGGAAAAGGCTACGAGCAGTACTTC. The variable domain in full, with the rest retrieved from reference TRBV18 and TRBJ2-7, is NAGVMQNPRHLVRRRGQEARLRCSPMKGHSHVYWYRQLPEEGLKFMVYLQKENIIDESGMPKERFSAEFPKEGPSILRIQQVVRGDSAAYFCASSPRQGKGYEQYFGPGTRLTVT.